What follows is one TCR beta chain and its context. Its antigen is as yet unknown. This specimen belongs to a study of T cell responses to AZD1222 COVID-19 vaccine. The assay was immunoSEQ multiplex PCR, and TCRdb's table has in-frame clones only and misses some. This sample has 120,000 or so clones; roughly 84% occur once, and the top ten carry 1.2%. Whole-study findings and limits: Researchers report vaccine-associated CD4 TCRs spanning spike, with dominance at 160-218 and 743-854. At study baseline, merely six AZD1222 recipients were seropositive.

The sample consisted of peripheral blood, taken on day 0 of AZD1222 vaccination. The sequence was collected from an adult in good health.

The CDR3 loop reads CASSQEGRSYGYTF. The CDR3 DNA is TGCGCCAGCAGCCAAGAAGGCAGATCATATGGCTACACCTTC. The chain combines TRBV4-1 with TRBJ1-2, with D uncertain. The CDR3 covers 14 residues. V was shortened by 0 bases and J by 5 bases, with 10 bases between the two germline ends. Germline CDR1 MGHRA, CDR2 YSYEKL.